This is a list of T cell receptor beta chains from one sample in a study of early T cells in non-severe SARS-CoV-2 infection. TCRdb re-called the 5' RACE reads with MiXCR, one entry per CDR3 protein. The table lists over 60,000 distinct CDR3 sequences, about 10% of them singletons. The sample was whole blood. Receptors originate from an adult who was a healthcare worker with PCR-confirmed SARS-CoV-2 infection or an uninfected control (not recorded which). The CDR3 runs from the conserved cysteine through the conserved F or W. Fields, in order: V gene, D gene, clone size, J gene, CDR3 DNA, CDR3 protein. D genes are given only for firm matches. Where a row states a size, it is once, few, many or the class of an expanded clone; other rows omit it.

V: TRBV4-1; D: TRBD2; size: many; J: TRBJ2-7; DNA: TGCGCCAGCAGCCAAGGTTGGACTAGCGGGAGTTCCTACGAGCAGTACTTC; CDR3: CASSQGWTSGSSYEQYF
V: TRBV9; D: TRBD2; size: -; J: TRBJ2-3; DNA: TGTGCCAGCAGCGTAGATAGCGGGTCAGCGGCAGATACGCAGTATTTT; CDR3: CASSVDSGSAADTQYF
V: TRBV20-1; D: -; size: -; J: TRBJ2-3; DNA: TGCAGTGCTAGAGATCTGGCAGGAACCACAGATACGCAGTATTTT; CDR3: CSARDLAGTTDTQYF
V: TRBV16; D: TRBD1; size: many; J: TRBJ1-6; DNA: TGTGCCAGCAGCCGGACAGGGTATAATTCACCCCTCCACTTT; CDR3: CASSRTGYNSPLHF
V: TRBV19; D: -; size: many; J: TRBJ1-5; DNA: TGTGCCAGTAGTGCCCGGACAGGCAATCAGCCCCAGCATTTT; CDR3: CASSARTGNQPQHF
V: TRBV20-1; D: TRBD2; size: few; J: TRBJ2-3; DNA: TGCAGTGCCGGCGGGGGGGCCGGAGATACGCAGTATTTT; CDR3: CSAGGGAGDTQYF
V: TRBV12-3/TRBV12-4; D: -; size: few; J: TRBJ1-4; DNA: TGTGCCAGCAGTTTTCGTGGAATTGAGGCAACTAATGAAAAACTGTTTTTT; CDR3: CASSFRGIEATNEKLFF
V: TRBV7-2; D: TRBD2; size: many; J: TRBJ2-7; DNA: TGTGCCAGCAGCTTAGCGCCCTCCGGGACTAGCGGGGCGGGGGAGCAGTACTTC; CDR3: CASSLAPSGTSGAGEQYF
V: TRBV29-1; D: -; size: -; J: TRBJ1-1; DNA: TGCAGCGCACAGGGATCCACTGAAGCTTTCTTT; CDR3: CSAQGSTEAFF
V: TRBV27; D: -; size: many; J: TRBJ1-4; DNA: TGTGCCAGCAGTTTAGATGTTGGGGGGATGGAACTGTTTTTT; CDR3: CASSLDVGGMELFF
V: TRBV12-3/TRBV12-4; D: -; size: many; J: TRBJ2-7; DNA: TGTGCCAGCAGTCGCTCTGGACCCCCGGCCGGGTACTTC; CDR3: CASSRSGPPAGYF
V: TRBV3-1; D: TRBD1; size: many; J: TRBJ1-2; DNA: TGTGCCAGCAGCCAAGTGTCAGGGGGACGTATTGGCTATGGCTACACCTTC; CDR3: CASSQVSGGRIGYGYTF
V: TRBV6-1; D: TRBD1; size: few; J: TRBJ2-2; DNA: TGTGCCAGCAGCCTTCCTATCTACAGGGGGGACACCGGGGAGCTGTTTTTT; CDR3: CASSLPIYRGDTGELFF
V: TRBV7-9; D: -; size: -; J: TRBJ2-1; DNA: TGTGCCAGCAGCCTCAGGGTTGATGAGCAGTTCTTC; CDR3: CASSLRVDEQFF
V: TRBV11-2; D: -; size: few; J: TRBJ1-6; DNA: TGTGCCAGCAGTTACTATTTATATCGGCAGACGGTAAATTCACCCCTCCACTTT; CDR3: CASSYYLYRQTVNSPLHF
V: TRBV6-5; D: -; size: -; J: TRBJ1-2; DNA: TGTGCCAGCAGTCTGGGGGGTTCTAACTATGGCTACACCTTC; CDR3: CASSLGGSNYGYTF
V: TRBV28; D: -; size: -; J: TRBJ1-1; DNA: TGTGCCAGCAGTTTCATGCGGGGCGGCACTGAAGCTTTCTTT; CDR3: CASSFMRGGTEAFF